This T cell receptor beta chain was observed in a study of blood T cell repertoires in COVID-19. Study details: Italy, Spain and the United States were the sources of the convalescent and acute COVID-19 samples. The analysed material was cDNA or gDNA that came from T cells, B-cell-depleted T cells, or PBMCs.

Authors' analysis steps: Nucleated cell counts were estimated from reference gene primer amplification. The table came from immunoSEQ multiplex PCR; TCRdb's copy has only in-frame clones and leaves some out. V and J calls and clone size follow that table, whereas D and trimming were derived from the DNA. The sample holds 300,000 or so clones, approximately 86% seen once. CDR3 length: 17 amino acids. Germline assignment: CDR1 LGHNA and CDR2 YSLEER. V was trimmed by 0 bases and J by 5 bases, leaving 19 bases between them. This clone was counted once. The sequence was obtained from a man aged 65 to 79 with acute or convalescent COVID-19. The J gene is TRBJ1-2, the V gene TRBV4-3; D uncertain. The sample was peripheral blood. For the CDR3, the DNA is TGCGCCAGCAGCCAAGAAATTCGCAAGGAGGCTTGGTATGGCTACACCTTC. Its protein is CASSQEIRKEAWYGYTF.